The 20 T cell receptor beta chains below were found in one sample sequenced in a study of T cell repertoires in cytomegalovirus infection. Each CDR3 protein is one row after TCRdb ran MiXCR on the reads. The table includes some 800,000 distinct CDR3 sequences, 25% to 35% detected once. These receptors lack a known antigen. The sample consisted of cultured CD8+ T cells from PBMCs, taken from culture after CMV antigen stimulation. The origin of the receptors is a human donor in good health (CMV status not recorded). Some clones in this sample may be carry-over from other donors' samples.

The DNA for the CDR3 is TGTGCCAGCAGCACCGGGGAACTAGGTGGCTACACCTTC. It yields the protein CASSTGELGGYTF. The chain uses TRBV6-1 and TRBJ1-2; D call uncertain. This CDR3 contains 13 residues. Germline V gene lookup returns CDR1 MNHNS and CDR2 SASEGT. V lost 6 bases and J lost 7, with 15 bases in between.

This clonotype was observed many times. V gene TRBV7-8 combines with J gene TRBJ1-4; the D is unclear. Trimming took off 3 bases at V and 5 bases at J, with 13 bases between the two ends. There are 15 residues in the CDR3. The germline V gene encodes CDR1 SGHVS and CDR2 FQNEAQ. CDR3 in DNA: TGTGCCAGCAGCTTTCAGCGGGCGAAAAATGAAAAACTGTTTTTT. This gives the protein CASSFQRAKNEKLFF.

Ten or more counts support this clonotype. The genes are TRBV7-2 and TRBJ1-1; tentatively, D is TRBD1 (5 bases). Germline values: CDR1 SGHTA, CDR2 FQGNSA. The CDR3 is made up of 12 amino acids. The V end was cut by 5 bases, the J end by 5 bases, with 9 bases between. CDR3 nucleotide sequence: TGTGCCAGCAGCGTTGGGGGTACTGAAGCTTTCTTT. It yields the protein CASSVGGTEAFF.

This chain links TRBV6-1 with TRBJ1-5; 9 nucleotides align to TRBD1. V dropped 7 bases and J dropped 6; count of bases not matched to a gene: 4. The germline gives CDR1 MNHNS, CDR2 SASEGT. The CDR3 loop spans 13 amino acids. CDR3 DNA sequence: TGTGCCAGCAACCGGGACAGGGCTCAGCCCCAGCATTTT. This gives the protein CASNRDRAQPQHF.

This clonotype was seen a handful of times. The V and J genes are TRBV19 and TRBJ2-1; 8 bases fit TRBD1. After removal of 5 bases from V and 9 bases from J, the junction contained 9 bases not matched to a gene. Germline V gene lookup returns CDR1 LNHDA and CDR2 SQIVND (reference sequence). The CDR3 contains 14 residues. DNA of the CDR3: TGTGCCAGTAGTTTGGGGGGACAGGTTTCTGAGCAGTTCTTC. Its protein product is CASSLGGQVSEQFF. Looking up the rest from reference TRBV19 and TRBJ2-1 gives the full variable domain: DGGITQSPKYLFRKEGQNVTLSCEQNLNHDAMYWYRQDPGQGLRLIYYSQIVNDFQKGDIAEGYSVSREKKESFPLTVTSAQKNPTAFYLCASSLGGQVSEQFFGPGTRLTVL.

This chain uses TRBV6-5 with TRBJ1-5; 8 nucleotides match TRBD1. Germline V gives CDR1 MNHEY, CDR2 SVGAGI. V lost 6 bases and J lost 6; bases outside the gene matches: 13. The CDR3 loop spans 16 amino acids. This chain's CDR3 is CASSPSTGDISQPQHF. The CDR3 DNA is TGTGCCAGCAGCCCTTCGACAGGGGACATCAGTCAGCCCCAGCATTTT.

This clonotype was picked up a small number of times. J is TRBJ1-2 and V is TRBV24-1, with D unclear. Deletions cut 4 bases from V and 8 bases from J, with 13 bases between. Germline CDR1 KGHDR, CDR2 SFDVKD. This CDR3 region has 13 residues. The CDR3 loop is CATSDPSGYGYTF. CDR3 bases: TGTGCCACCAGTGACCCCTCTGGATACGGCTACACCTTC.

V gene TRBV20-1 combines with J gene TRBJ2-1, with 7 bases matching TRBD2. Trimming took 6 bases from V and 2 from J; bases not matched to a gene: 10. The CDR3 is 15 residues long. Per germline, CDR1 DFQATT and CDR2 SNEGSKA (reference sequence). Written as DNA, the CDR3 is TGCAGTGCCCACAAGACTAGCCCCACCTACAATGAGCAGTTCTTC. Residues: CSAHKTSPTYNEQFF.

CDR3 in DNA: TGTGCCAGCAGCCTACTTTACAGGGCATCTTATGGCTACACCTTC. Translating it yields CASSLLYRASYGYTF. This chain joins TRBV3-1 and TRBJ1-2; TRBD1 might be the D (6 bases). Germline values: CDR1 LGHDT, CDR2 YNNKEL (reference sequence). V was trimmed by 4 bases and J by 5 bases, leaving 17 bases between them. The CDR3 has 15 amino acids.

This clonotype came up a few times. This chain connects TRBV4-2 to TRBJ1-5; D is perhaps TRBD1 (5 bases). This CDR3 contains 14 residues. V was pared by 1 base and J by 6 bases, with 10 bases between. Germline V gene sequence: CDR1 LGHNA, CDR2 YNFKEQ. DNA of the CDR3: TGTGCCAGCAGCCAAGCCAGGGCAGGTCAGCCCCAGCATTTT. Encoded protein: CASSQARAGQPQHF.

The CDR3 reads CASRKGTVTEAFF. For the CDR3, the DNA is TGTGCCAGCAGGAAGGGAACCGTCACTGAAGCTTTCTTT. This chain connects TRBV7-3 to TRBJ1-1, with unresolved D. CDR1 is SGHTA, CDR2 FQGTGA, per germline. Trimming pared 6 bases from V and 4 bases from J, leaving 12 bases between. The CDR3 is made up of 13 amino acids.

The J gene is TRBJ2-3, the V gene TRBV6-2 or TRBV6-3; D not certain. The length of the CDR3 is 14 residues. Trimming took 6 bases from V and 6 from J, leaving 16 bases between them. Germline V gene data show CDR1 as MNHEY and CDR2 as SVGEGT. CDR3 protein: CASSPGLSSDTQYF. CDR3 in DNA: TGTGCCAGCAGCCCCGGCCTGAGTTCGGATACGCAGTATTTT.

This chain uses TRBV4-1 with TRBJ2-1, with a tentative D call TRBD2 (5 bases). From germline, CDR1 is MGHRA and CDR2 YSYEKL. This CDR3 is built from 12 residues. With 1 base removed from V and 10 bases from J, the gap between germline ends came to 8 bases. The CDR3 DNA reads as TGCGCCAGCAGCCAAGTCCCGGGGGAGCAGTTCTTC. Translated, it gives CASSQVPGEQFF.

This clonotype was observed a handful of times. The chain links TRBV6-4 to TRBJ2-1; 9 nucleotides agree with TRBD1. In germline, CDR1 is MRHNA, CDR2 SNTAGT. The CDR3 has 16 amino acids. With 3 bases clipped from V and 6 bases from J, the junction kept 9 bases outside the gene matches. The CDR3 region is CASSESWTGAVNEQFF. The CDR3 DNA is TGTGCCAGCAGTGAATCTTGGACAGGGGCCGTCAATGAGCAGTTCTTC.

There are a few counts of this clonotype. The gene calls are TRBV27 and TRBJ1-5; D uncertain. The CDR3 is made up of 13 amino acids. Between the trimmed V and J ends, which lost 2 bases and 5 bases, there was a span of 7 bases. CDR1 is MNHEY and CDR2 is SMNVEV in the germline V gene (reference sequence). The CDR3 coding sequence is TGTGCCAGCAGTTTAGCCCTCTATCAGCCCCAGCATTTT. It codes for CASSLALYQPQHF.

This clonotype has only a few counts. This chain links TRBV7-6 with TRBJ2-2; 8 nucleotides match TRBD1. The V gene's germline CDR1 is SGHVS and CDR2 FNYEAQ. J was trimmed by 5 bases and V by 5 bases; bases with no gene match: 4. This CDR3 spans 14 amino acids. CDR3 nucleotides: TGTGCCAGCAGCCCGGGACAGGAAACCGGGGAGCTGTTTTTT. Protein sequence: CASSPGQETGELFF.

The CDR3 region is CSASLGLVETQYF. For the CDR3, the DNA is TGCAGTGCTTCCCTGGGGTTGGTTGAGACCCAGTACTTC. The chain carries TRBV20-1 and TRBJ2-5; D unresolved. V lost 5 bases and J lost 5, with 15 bases in between. Germline V lookup: CDR1 DFQATT, CDR2 SNEGSKA (reference sequence). This CDR3 is 13 amino acids long.

This chain joins TRBV7-8 and TRBJ2-3; the D gene is possibly TRBD1 (6 bases). The CDR3 covers 14 residues. Germline lookup yields CDR1 SGHVS and CDR2 FQNEAQ. V was shortened by 5 bases and J by 1 base, with 10 bases between the two germline ends. Here the CDR3 DNA reads TGTGCCAGCAGCCTACAGGGCCGCACAGATACGCAGTATTTT. This translates into CASSLQGRTDTQYF.

This clonotype was recorded a few times. The chain joins TRBV10-1 to TRBJ2-7, with 8 bases aligning to TRBD1. Germline trimming cut 0 bases from V and 6 bases from J; bases unmatched to any gene: 7. Germline values: CDR1 WNHNN, CDR2 SYGVQD (reference sequence). This CDR3 is 15 amino acids long. This CDR3 is CASSESRTGILEQYF. CDR3 bases: TGCGCCAGCAGTGAGTCCAGGACAGGGATTCTCGAGCAGTACTTC.

V and J are TRBV20-1 and TRBJ1-6, with D tentatively TRBD1 (6 bases). Germline V CDR1 and CDR2: DFQATT, SNEGSKA (reference sequence). With 2 bases removed from V and 10 bases from J, the gap between germline ends came to 9 bases. The CDR3 runs 12 residues. CDR3 in DNA: TGCAGTGCTAGAATAGGGGGGTCACCCCTCCACTTT. This gives the protein CSARIGGSPLHF.